Sequencing of this T cell receptor beta chain was carried out in a study of identical twins. Study-level points and caveats: Insertions were fewer in abundant cord blood beta clonotypes, whereas memory repertoires showed none of this pattern.

TCRdb used MiXCR to reprocess the 5' RACE reads, holding one entry per CDR3 protein. The table records hundreds of thousands of distinct CDR3 sequences, around 24% of them present only once. With respect to this clonotype: Its antigen remains unidentified.

The germline gives CDR1 SGDLS, CDR2 YYNGEE. V lost 4 bases and J 1 base, leaving 13 bases between the germline ends. This CDR3 comprises 15 residues. These sequences were also reported in another study, on T cells expressing NK-cell markers. Turning to that study: There were seven HCMV-seropositive donors and one seronegative donor among the eight sequenced. CD8+ T cells in over five donors included dominant NKG2C+ clonotypes at roughly 1.0-8%.

The chain uses TRBV9 and TRBJ2-3; either TRBD1 or TRBD2 may supply D (6 bases each). Input material: CD4+ T cells sorted from blood. The source of this sequence is a woman between 18 and 30 years old in good health. The CDR3 DNA sequence: TGTGCCAGCAGCAGGGGGGCAGAGCGCACAGATACGCAGTATTTT. Its protein is CASSRGAERTDTQYF. The complete variable domain, with remaining parts taken from reference TRBV9 and TRBJ2-3, reads DSGVTQTPKHLITATGQRVTLRCSPRSGDLSVYWYQQSLDQGLQFLIQYYNGEERAKGNILERFSAQQFPDLHSELNLSSLELGDSALYFCASSRGAERTDTQYFGPGTRLTVL.